The 5 T cell receptor beta chains below all came from one sample that was sequenced in a study of blood T cell repertoires in COVID-19. Libraries were prepared by immunoSEQ multiplex PCR; TCRdb keeps only in-frame clonotypes and omits some of them. The sample includes some 130,000 clones, around 73% of them seen just once. Sequences were obtained from peripheral blood. These receptor sequences come from a man between 60 and 75 years old who had recovered from COVID-19.

The chain is built from TRBV4-1 and TRBJ2-2, with a weak D call TRBD2 (5 bases). This CDR3 is 17 amino acids long. Trimming left V 0 bases short and J 3 bases short, with 14 bases between. Per germline, CDR1 MGHRA and CDR2 YSYEKL. The DNA of the CDR3 is TGCGCCAGCAGCCAAGAGTGGAGCGGTGGGTACACCGGGGAGCTGTTTTTT. Protein product: CASSQEWSGGYTGELFF.

J is TRBJ2-6 and V is TRBV28; 7 bases fit TRBD1. Trimming removed 5 bases from V and 2 bases from J; junction bases left unmatched: 9. Per germline, CDR1 MDHEN and CDR2 SYDVKM. This CDR3 has 17 residues. Written as DNA, the CDR3 is TGTGCCAGCAGTAACCAACAGGGGCTAACTGGGGCCAACGTCCTGACTTTC. Translating it yields CASSNQQGLTGANVLTF.

The chain recombines TRBV28 with TRBJ1-2, with D maybe TRBD1 (6 bases). CDR3 length: 15 amino acids. Germline V CDR1 and CDR2: MDHEN, SYDVKM. Trimming removed 6 bases from V and 6 bases from J, with 20 bases in between. The CDR3 DNA reads TGTGCCAGCAGCGCGGGGGGGCATCAGAGCGATGGCTACACCTTC. This translates into CASSAGGHQSDGYTF.

The V and J genes are TRBV9 and TRBJ2-1; TRBD2 agrees at 9 bases. Germline CDR1 reads SGDLS; CDR2 reads YYNGEE. V dropped 4 bases and J dropped 9; count of bases not matched to a gene: 11. The length of the CDR3 is 15 residues. In nucleotides, the CDR3 is TGTGCCAGCAGCCCCGGCGGGCGGGGGGGCGTTGAGCAGTTCTTC. Protein sequence: CASSPGGRGGVEQFF.

This clone was observed a single time. The chain recombines TRBV19 with TRBJ1-2, with 9 positions matching TRBD1. J gave up 4 bases and V 3 bases, and 0 bases lay outside the gene matches. This CDR3 is 13 amino acids long. Germline CDR1 reads LNHDA; CDR2 reads SQIVND (reference sequence). Here the CDR3 reads CASSMDRGYGYTF. CDR3 DNA: TGTGCCAGTAGTATGGACAGGGGCTATGGCTACACCTTC.